The rows below give T cell receptor beta chains drawn from one sample of a study of blood T cell repertoires in COVID-19. Measured with immunoSEQ multiplex PCR; TCRdb has only the in-frame clones, and not every one. Seen here are some 180,000 clones, over 70% observed once, and the top ten hold around 14%. Source material: PBMCs or T cells enriched from blood (not recorded which). The receptors were sampled from a man in his 60s who had been exposed to COVID-19. Both conserved end residues are part of each CDR3. A D gene is named only where the DNA matches it firmly. Rows give clone size only sometimes, using once, few, many, or a class for an expanded clone.

J gene: TRBJ1-1
D gene: -
V gene: TRBV5-6
clone size: once
CDR3 DNA: TGTGCCAGCAGGAGGATGAACACTGAAGCTTTCTTT
CDR3 protein: CASRRMNTEAFF

J gene: TRBJ2-7
D gene: TRBD1
V gene: TRBV15
clone size: -
CDR3 DNA: TGTGCCACCAGCAGAGATCTACAGGGGCTCTACGAGCAGTACTTC
CDR3 protein: CATSRDLQGLYEQYF

J gene: TRBJ1-1
D gene: -
V gene: TRBV5-1
clone size: -
CDR3 DNA: TGCGCCAGCAGCTTGTTTCTGGGGGGAAAGGACACTGAAGCTTTCTTT
CDR3 protein: CASSLFLGGKDTEAFF

J gene: TRBJ2-5
D gene: -
V gene: TRBV18
clone size: -
CDR3 DNA: TGTGCCAGCTCACCAATTAGCGGAGGGGTACAAGAGACCCAGTACTTC
CDR3 protein: CASSPISGGVQETQYF

J gene: TRBJ1-5
D gene: -
V gene: TRBV24-1
clone size: -
CDR3 DNA: TGTGCCACCAGTGACGAAAATGACAGATTTACCCAGCATTTT
CDR3 protein: CATSDENDRFTQHF

J gene: TRBJ2-7
D gene: TRBD2
V gene: TRBV7-2
clone size: -
CDR3 DNA: TGTGCCAGCAGCACTACTAGCGGAACCTACGAGCAGTACTTC
CDR3 protein: CASSTTSGTYEQYF

J gene: TRBJ1-2
D gene: -
V gene: TRBV11-2
clone size: -
CDR3 DNA: TGTGCCAGCAGCCATGCCCCGCGCGGGGCGCGGGAAGGCTACACCTTC
CDR3 protein: CASSHAPRGAREGYTF

J gene: TRBJ2-3
D gene: TRBD2
V gene: TRBV7-3
clone size: -
CDR3 DNA: TGTGCCAGCAGCGTAGCGGGAGGGCCAAGGGATACGCAGTATTTT
CDR3 protein: CASSVAGGPRDTQYF

J gene: TRBJ1-1
D gene: TRBD1
V gene: TRBV7-2
clone size: -
CDR3 DNA: TGTGCCAGCAGCTTCGGGACAGCAACTTTGAACACTGAAGCTTTCTTT
CDR3 protein: CASSFGTATLNTEAFF

J gene: TRBJ2-7
D gene: -
V gene: TRBV3-1/TRBV3-2
clone size: many
CDR3 DNA: TGTGCCAGCAGCCAATGGAAGGAGATGGAGCAGTACTTC
CDR3 protein: CASSQWKEMEQYF

J gene: TRBJ2-2
D gene: TRBD2
V gene: TRBV5-1
clone size: -
CDR3 DNA: TGCGCCAGCAGGCCGACTAGCGGAAACACCGGGGAGCTGTTTTTT
CDR3 protein: CASRPTSGNTGELFF

J gene: TRBJ2-1
D gene: -
V gene: TRBV19
clone size: -
CDR3 DNA: TGTGCCAGTAGTATAGAATCCTGGGGGGATGAGCAGTTCTTC
CDR3 protein: CASSIESWGDEQFF

J gene: TRBJ2-1
D gene: -
V gene: TRBV28
clone size: few
CDR3 DNA: TGTGCCAGCAGTTTGGGAGGAGAGCAGTTCTTC
CDR3 protein: CASSLGGEQFF